Below are 28 T cell receptor beta chains sequenced from a single sample in a study of shared clonotypes between healthy human individuals. Repertoires were generated with immunoSEQ multiplex PCR, while TCRdb's copy carries only in-frame clones and drops some. The table includes about 2.3 million clones, 85% to 95% detected once. The sequenced material came from naive CD4+ T cells from PBMCs. Subset given: CD45RA+ positively selected. Receptor source: a man younger than 35 in good health. Some clones in this sample may be carry-over from other donors' samples.

This clone was found once. The same CDR3 can be traced to other DNA sequences in this sample. The CDR3 bases are TGTGCCAGCAGCCCCGGAGGGGGTCAGCCCCAGCATTTT. It encodes CASSPGGGQPQHF. The chain combines TRBV11-2 with TRBJ1-5, with D perhaps matching TRBD1 (6 bases). The CDR3 length is 13 residues. V lost 5 bases and J lost 6, with 11 bases in between. Germline V gives CDR1 SGHAT, CDR2 FQNNGV.

CDR3 region: CSGGFQWNEQFF. Here the CDR3 DNA reads TGCAGCGGCGGGTTCCAATGGAATGAGCAGTTCTTC. This chain uses TRBV29-1 with TRBJ2-1, with D possibly TRBD2 on 5 matching bases. Trimming removed 7 bases from V and 7 bases from J, with 14 bases in between. The V gene's germline CDR1 is SQVTM and CDR2 ANQGSEA. The CDR3 extends over 12 amino acids.

The V call is TRBV28, the J call TRBJ2-3; D not resolved. Germline V gene lookup returns CDR1 MDHEN and CDR2 SYDVKM. This CDR3 has 13 residues. The ends were cut back, 5 bases at V and 0 bases at J, with 6 bases in the middle. The CDR3 is CASSHPSTDTQYF. The DNA for the CDR3 is TGTGCCAGCAGTCACCCGAGCACAGATACGCAGTATTTT.

The chain recombines TRBV28 with TRBJ1-4; tentative D call: TRBD1 (6 bases). CDR1 is MDHEN, CDR2 SYDVKM, per germline. The V end lost 6 bases, the J end lost 8 bases, and 25 bases lay between the germline ends. This CDR3 spans 17 amino acids. In DNA, the CDR3 is TGTGCCAGCAGCCATACTCCGGGAGGGGGTGGTCAGGAAAAACTGTTTTTT. Translating gives CASSHTPGGGGQEKLFF.

This chain links TRBV6-1 with TRBJ1-4; 9 bases agree with TRBD1. V lost 6 bases to trimming and J lost 7 bases; unmatched junction nucleotides: 6. Germline V gene lookup returns CDR1 MNHNS and CDR2 SASEGT. This CDR3 is built from 14 residues. CDR3 amino acids: CASSLNRGPEKLFF. The CDR3 nucleotides are TGTGCCAGCAGCCTAAACAGGGGGCCTGAAAAACTGTTTTTT.

This clone was detected once. This chain links TRBV11-2 with TRBJ2-1; D unclear. Germline CDR1 SGHAT, CDR2 FQNNGV. CDR3 length: 13 residues. The ends were cut back, 4 bases at V and 6 bases at J, with 10 bases in the middle. CDR3 in DNA: TGTGCCAGCAGCTCCACTCTCATCAATGAGCAGTTCTTC. It translates to CASSSTLINEQFF.

This chain joins TRBV7-2 and TRBJ1-1; TRBD1 aligns across 8 bases. CDR1 and CDR2 from the germline V gene are SGHTA and FQGNSA. This CDR3 contains 15 residues. V trimming: 2 bases; J trimming: 4 bases; junction bases outside the gene matches: 6. CDR3 DNA sequence: TGTGCCAGCAGCTTATTCGAGACAGGGGTCACTGAAGCTTTCTTT. Translated, it gives CASSLFETGVTEAFF.

The chain is built from TRBV29-1 and TRBJ2-3, with 9 bases lining up with TRBD2. The CDR3 length is 14 residues. Germline V CDR1 and CDR2: SQVTM, ANQGSEA. Trimming removed 2 bases from V and 5 bases from J; junction bases left unmatched: 5. This CDR3 reads CSVERGRAEDTQYF. The DNA for the CDR3 is TGCAGCGTTGAACGCGGGAGGGCTGAAGATACGCAGTATTTT.

The chain carries TRBV7-2 and TRBJ2-7; no clear D. Germline CDR1 reads SGHTA; CDR2 reads FQGNSA. This CDR3 contains 14 residues. V shed 4 bases and J shed 3 bases, with 13 bases lying between them. The CDR3 DNA follows: TGTGCCAGCAGCTCAGGACCACCCGTCTACGAGCAGTACTTC. This gives the protein CASSSGPPVYEQYF.

The chain recombines TRBV28 with TRBJ2-1, with D unresolved. This CDR3 contains 13 residues. Trimming pared 11 bases from V and 6 bases from J, leaving 17 bases between. Per germline, CDR1 MDHEN and CDR2 SYDVKM. The CDR3 DNA reads as TGTGCCTCCTACGGTCCGGAGTTCAATGAGCAGTTCTTC. Its protein product is CASYGPEFNEQFF.

The chain uses TRBV28 and TRBJ1-5, with D hard to call. The CDR3 is 14 residues long. The germline V and J ends were trimmed by 0 bases and 7 bases, with 10 bases remaining between them. Looked up from germline, CDR1 is MDHEN and CDR2 is SYDVKM. CDR3 coding DNA: TGTGCCAGCAGTTTATGGGCAGTCGGGCAGCCCCAGCATTTT. The encoded protein is CASSLWAVGQPQHF. The whole variable domain, filled in from reference TRBV28 and TRBJ1-5, reads DVKVTQSSRYLVKRTGEKVFLECVQDMDHENMFWYRQDPGLGLRLIYFSYDVKMKEKGDIPEGYSVSREKKERFSLILESASTNQTSMYLCASSLWAVGQPQHFGDGTRLSIL.

The count of this clone is one. At the DNA level, this CDR3 is encoded by other sequences in the same sample as well. This rearrangement joins TRBV15 to TRBJ1-5; D gene unclear. Germline V gene data show CDR1 as LNHNV and CDR2 as YYDKDF (reference sequence). This CDR3 is built from 12 residues. Deletions cut 2 bases from V and 4 bases from J, with 3 bases between. The CDR3 loop is CATSRINQPQHF. The CDR3 coding sequence is TGTGCCACCAGCAGAATAAATCAGCCCCAGCATTTT.

The chain uses TRBV10-3 and TRBJ2-1; the D call may be TRBD1 or TRBD2 (7 bases each). V was cut by 4 bases and J by 0 bases, with 16 bases left in between. The germline V gene encodes CDR1 ENHRY and CDR2 SYGVKD. The CDR3 spans 17 residues. The CDR3 here is CAISGGGGRVSYNEQFF. The CDR3 DNA is TGTGCCATCAGTGGGGGAGGGGGCAGGGTCTCCTACAATGAGCAGTTCTTC.

The chain carries TRBV6-1 and TRBJ1-1, with D perhaps matching TRBD1 (6 bases). Trimming stripped 7 bases from V and 5 bases from J, with 11 bases between. Per germline, CDR1 MNHNS and CDR2 SASEGT. The CDR3 totals 12 residues. CDR3 in DNA: TGTGCCAGCACGAGGGGGAAGACTGAAGCTTTCTTT. Translation: CASTRGKTEAFF.

This clone was found once. The V gene is TRBV19, the J gene TRBJ1-5, with D unresolved. Between the trimmed V and J ends, which lost 7 bases and 0 bases, there was a span of 10 bases. Germline loops: CDR1 LNHDA, CDR2 SQIVND (reference sequence). There are 14 residues in the CDR3. The CDR3 loop reads CASTSGYSNQPQHF. The CDR3 coding sequence is TGTGCCAGTACGTCTGGGTATAGCAATCAGCCCCAGCATTTT.

The J gene is TRBJ2-4, the V gene TRBV5-1; a possible D gene is TRBD2 (6 bases). Germline values: CDR1 SGHRS, CDR2 YFSETQ. This CDR3 comprises 15 residues. Deletions cut 1 base from V and 7 bases from J, with 15 bases between. CDR3 residues: CASSLNPTGRNIQYF. CDR3 in DNA: TGCGCCAGCAGCTTGAATCCCACGGGGAGGAACATTCAGTACTTC.

The genes are TRBV18 and TRBJ2-5, with 9 bases fitting TRBD2. The CDR3 is 16 amino acids. CDR1 and CDR2 (germline): KGHSH, LQKENI. V gave up 0 bases and J gave up 4 bases; unmatched junction bases: 6. CDR3 sequence: CASSPPESSGIETQYF. CDR3 DNA sequence: TGTGCCAGCTCACCACCGGAGTCTAGCGGGATAGAGACCCAGTACTTC.

This clone showed up many times. The gene calls are TRBV5-1 and TRBJ2-3, with a weak D call TRBD2 (6 bases). This CDR3 is built from 13 residues. V lost 2 bases and J lost 6, with 10 bases in between. Germline V gene data show CDR1 as SGHRS and CDR2 as YFSETQ. CDR3 sequence reads: CASSFWGRDTQYF. The CDR3 coding sequence is TGCGCCAGCAGCTTCTGGGGGAGGGATACGCAGTATTTT.

V is TRBV11-1 and J is TRBJ2-1; 9 bases fit TRBD1. This CDR3 region has 15 residues. The V segment lost 1 base and the J segment 4 bases; nucleotides outside the gene matches: 2. The germline V gene encodes CDR1 SGHAT and CDR2 FQDESV (reference sequence). CDR3 sequence (DNA): TGTGCCAGCAGCTTAGACAGGGGGCAATACAATGAGCAGTTCTTC. This codes for CASSLDRGQYNEQFF. Looking up the rest from reference TRBV11-1 and TRBJ2-1 gives the full variable domain: EAEVAQSPRYKITEKSQAVAFWCDPISGHATLYWYRQILGQGPELLVQFQDESVVDDSQLPKDRFSAERLKGVDSTLKIQPAELGDSAMYLCASSLDRGQYNEQFFGPGTRLTVL.

V usage is TRBV19 and J usage is TRBJ2-1; 9 bases align to TRBD2. With V trimmed by 6 bases and J by 0 bases, 21 bases remained unmatched. From germline, CDR1 is LNHDA and CDR2 SQIVND (reference sequence). This CDR3 region has 21 residues. CDR3 nucleotide sequence: TGTGCCAGTAGCCCCCCAATAGCGGGAGCCCCTTACCTTAGCTCCTACAATGAGCAGTTCTTC. Protein sequence: CASSPPIAGAPYLSSYNEQFF.

This chain joins TRBV9 and TRBJ2-1; 9 bases align to TRBD2. CDR3 length: 15 residues. J was trimmed by 7 bases and V by 2 bases; bases with no gene match: 7. The germline gives CDR1 SGDLS, CDR2 YYNGEE. The CDR3 spells CASSVGGRARNEQFF. CDR3 bases: TGTGCCAGCAGCGTTGGCGGGAGGGCCCGGAATGAGCAGTTCTTC.

Here the CDR3 reads CASRSIRAVLTF. The CDR3 bases are TGTGCCAGCAGATCCATCAGGGCCGTCCTGACTTTC. The chain has TRBV5-6 and TRBJ2-6, with a tentative D call TRBD1 (5 bases). With 5 bases removed from V and 12 bases from J, the gap between germline ends came to 12 bases. This CDR3 is 12 amino acids long. Germline CDR1 is SGHDT and CDR2 is YYEEEE. Using reference TRBV5-6 and TRBJ2-6 for the parts outside the CDR3, the full variable domain is DAGVTQSPTHLIKTRGQQVTLRCSPKSGHDTVSWYQQALGQGPQFIFQYYEEEERQRGNFPDRFSGHQFPNYSSELNVNALLLGDSALYLCASRSIRAVLTFGAGSRLTVL.

This clone was seen only once. The rearrangement links TRBV7-6 to TRBJ1-4; 7 bases fit TRBD1. V lost 1 base, J lost 4 bases, and 12 bases stayed unmatched. Germline V lookup: CDR1 SGHVS, CDR2 FNYEAQ. This CDR3 contains 18 residues. CDR3 loop: CASSLVQGGQRINEKLFF. CDR3 DNA sequence: TGTGCCAGCAGCTTAGTTCAAGGGGGACAGAGGATTAATGAAAAACTGTTTTTT.

The J gene is TRBJ1-5, the V gene TRBV2; D is undetermined. CDR1 is SNHLY and CDR2 is FYNNEI in the germline V gene. This CDR3 is 13 amino acids long. V lost 10 bases and J lost 1, with 11 bases in between. The chain's CDR3 is CATKGQSNQPQHF. In DNA, the CDR3 is TGTGCCACCAAGGGCCAAAGCAATCAGCCCCAGCATTTT.

This chain links TRBV5-4 with TRBJ1-2; maybe TRBD1 (5 bases). The CDR3 runs to 14 residues. Trimming took 5 bases from V and 6 from J, leaving 17 bases between them. CDR1 and CDR2 from the germline V gene are SGHNT and YYREEE (reference sequence). The CDR3 DNA reads as TGTGCCAGCAGTCTCCCCGGGGCGCGGGATGGCTACACCTTC. This gives the protein CASSLPGARDGYTF. Supplemented by reference TRBV5-4 and TRBJ1-2, the full variable domain reads ETGVTQSPTHLIKTRGQQVTLRCSSQSGHNTVSWYQQALGQGPQFIFQYYREEENGRGNFPPRFSGLQFPNYSSELNVNALELDDSALYLCASSLPGARDGYTFGSGTRLTVV.

This chain links TRBV23-1 with TRBJ1-1, with 8 bases fitting TRBD1. TRBV23-1 is filed as an ORF, its function uncertain. This CDR3 comprises 19 residues. V was clipped by 6 bases and J by 3 bases; unmatched bases: 21. Here the CDR3 reads CASSPPIPRDRTFYTEAFF. The DNA for the CDR3 is TGCGCCAGCAGCCCCCCGATACCCCGGGACAGGACATTTTACACTGAAGCTTTCTTT.

The chain combines TRBV4-1 with TRBJ2-7; possibly TRBD1 for D (5 bases). Germline V CDR1 and CDR2: MGHRA, YSYEKL. The CDR3 is made up of 14 amino acids. V dropped 2 bases and J dropped 2 bases, with 10 bases sitting between them. In DNA, the CDR3 is TGCGCCAGCAGCCAACAAGACAGACCCTACGAGCAGTACTTC. Translated, it gives CASSQQDRPYEQYF.

The V call is TRBV19, the J call TRBJ1-1; D is unclear. Trimming stripped 6 bases from V and 5 bases from J, with 22 bases between. The CDR3 runs to 16 residues. Germline V lookup: CDR1 LNHDA, CDR2 SQIVND (reference sequence). CDR3 sequence (DNA): TGTGCCAGTAGCCATATCATTAAGGTGGGTGGAACTGAAGCTTTCTTT. It codes for CASSHIIKVGGTEAFF. The variable domain in full, with the rest retrieved from reference TRBV19 and TRBJ1-1, is DGGITQSPKYLFRKEGQNVTLSCEQNLNHDAMYWYRQDPGQGLRLIYYSQIVNDFQKGDIAEGYSVSREKKESFPLTVTSAQKNPTAFYLCASSHIIKVGGTEAFFGQGTRLTVV.